This T cell receptor (beta chain) was recovered during a study of identical twins. Study findings and constraints: Those out-of-frame alpha sequences shared by twins showed an excess of low generation probability.

Trimming took 6 bases from V and 5 from J, leaving 16 bases between them. CDR3 length equals 14 residues. Germline values: CDR1 MNHNS, CDR2 SASEGT. cDNA molecules carried unique molecular identifiers, and template switching added a universal primer site. TCRdb called the 5' RACE reads again in MiXCR, with one record for every CDR3 protein. This sample yields roughly 720,000 distinct CDR3 sequences, of which about 18% are seen a single time; roughly 14% belongs to the top ten. There are a few counts of this clonotype. The antigen remains undetermined. These data were also reused for a study on T cells expressing NK-cell markers.

The sequencing sample was made of PBMCs. The V gene is TRBV6-1, the J gene TRBJ1-1; D might be TRBD1 (5 bases). This clonotype was sampled from a woman aged 18-29 years in good health. The DNA of the CDR3 is TGTGCCAGCAGAAGAGAGGGGTTATCGACTGAAGCTTTCTTT. This encodes CASRREGLSTEAFF.